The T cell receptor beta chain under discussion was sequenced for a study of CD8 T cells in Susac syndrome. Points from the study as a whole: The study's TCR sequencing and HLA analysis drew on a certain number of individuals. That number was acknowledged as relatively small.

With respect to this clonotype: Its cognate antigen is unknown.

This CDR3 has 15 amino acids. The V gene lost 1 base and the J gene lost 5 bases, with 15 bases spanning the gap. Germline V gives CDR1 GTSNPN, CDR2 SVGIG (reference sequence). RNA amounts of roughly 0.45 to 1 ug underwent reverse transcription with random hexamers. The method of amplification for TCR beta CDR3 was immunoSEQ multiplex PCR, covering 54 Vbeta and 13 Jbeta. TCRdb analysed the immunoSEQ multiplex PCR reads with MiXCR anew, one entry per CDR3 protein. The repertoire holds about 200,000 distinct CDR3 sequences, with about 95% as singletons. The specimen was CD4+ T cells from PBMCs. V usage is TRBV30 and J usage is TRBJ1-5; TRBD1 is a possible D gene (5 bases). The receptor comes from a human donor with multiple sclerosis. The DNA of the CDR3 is TGTGCCTGGAGTGGGGGGAGCAGGTGGGATCAGCCCCAGCATTTT. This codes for CAWSGGSRWDQPQHF.